The 23 T cell receptor beta chains in this list originate from one sample, sequenced in a study of human T cells and chemical hapten exposure (TCRdb year 2021). The protocol used for the library was RACE. Sequencing was performed on a NextSeq 500. The raw public reads went through TCRdb reprocessing: fastp at Q25, MiXCR clone calling, in-frame beta chains kept. Each CDR3 protein appears once, grouped with its most common genes and DNA. The sample table lists fewer than 300,000 distinct CDR3 sequences, approximately 8.6% of them with a count of one. The top ten clones comprise less than 3% of the sample. The time point tag for this specimen amounts to: pre-sensitization, week 0. The sample's treatment or condition, from its label and the paper: therapeutic diphenylcyclopropenone sensitization with weekly scalp DPC. Sequencing used whole blood, obtained in connection with sensitization to the hapten diphenylcyclopropenone (DPC). Receptor source: a middle-aged woman with alopecia areata. Some clones in this sample may be carry-over from other donors' samples.

This chain joins TRBV6-1 and TRBJ1-6; tentatively, D is TRBD1 (5 bases). V gave up 1 base and J gave up 7 bases, with 11 bases separating them. The CDR3 consists of 15 residues. Per germline, CDR1 MNHNS and CDR2 SASEGT. Here the CDR3 reads CASSEEQGDNSPLHF. Written as DNA, the CDR3 is TGTGCCAGCAGTGAAGAGCAGGGTGACAATTCACCCCTCCACTTT.

This clonotype occurred many times. This chain connects TRBV7-9 to TRBJ1-5; D is undetermined. Germline CDR1 and CDR2: SEHNR and FQNEAQ (reference sequence). This CDR3 is 13 amino acids long. Between the trimmed V and J ends, which lost 1 base and 4 bases, there was a span of 5 bases. The CDR3 sequence: CASSLGLNQPQHF. The CDR3 DNA reads as TGTGCCAGCAGCTTAGGCTTAAATCAGCCCCAGCATTTT.

There are a few counts of this clonotype. The gene calls are TRBV12-3 or TRBV12-4 and TRBJ1-2; maybe TRBD1 (6 bases). The V end lost 5 bases, the J end lost 2 bases, and 12 bases lay between the germline ends. This CDR3 contains 14 residues. As DNA, the CDR3 is TGTGCCAGCAGTCTACAGGGAATAAACTATGGCTACACCTTC. Translating gives CASSLQGINYGYTF.

This clonotype was seen many times. This rearrangement joins TRBV20-1 to TRBJ2-1; 11 bases are a match to TRBD2. The CDR3 has 14 amino acids. V dropped 7 bases and J dropped 8; count of bases not matched to a gene: 10. CDR1 and CDR2 (germline): DFQATT, SNEGSKA (reference sequence). The CDR3 DNA reads TGCAGTGGACATAGCGGGAGGGGAGCCGATGAGCAGTTCTTC. The encoded protein is CSGHSGRGADEQFF.

The genes are TRBV7-2 and TRBJ2-5; D gene uncertain. CDR1 and CDR2 from the germline V gene are SGHTA and FQGNSA. V was pared by 4 bases and J by 3 bases, with 9 bases between. The CDR3 length is 13 residues. The CDR3 loop reads CASSSRREETQYF. CDR3 DNA: TGTGCCAGCAGCTCTCGACGGGAAGAGACCCAGTACTTC.

The CDR3 sequence: CASSHVFFSGNTIYF. DNA of the CDR3: TGCGCCAGCAGCCATGTTTTTTTCTCTGGAAACACCATATATTTT. The gene calls are TRBV4-1 and TRBJ1-3, with no clear D. The CDR3 contains 15 residues. In germline, CDR1 is MGHRA, CDR2 YSYEKL. The V gene lost 3 bases and the J gene lost 0 bases, with 9 bases spanning the gap.

This clonotype turned up a few times. The rearrangement joins TRBV27 to TRBJ2-7, with 9 positions matching TRBD1. Germline V gene data show CDR1 as MNHEY and CDR2 as SMNVEV (reference sequence). The CDR3 extends over 15 amino acids. Losses at the gene ends were 2 bases for V and 4 bases for J; bases not matched to a gene: 6. The CDR3 loop reads CASSLMGQGIYEQYF. The CDR3, as DNA: TGTGCCAGCAGTTTAATGGGACAGGGTATTTACGAGCAGTACTTC.

The chain employs TRBV7-2 and TRBJ2-5; D tentatively reads TRBD1 or TRBD2 (5 bases each). The CDR3 extends over 16 amino acids. V was shortened by 5 bases and J by 0 bases, with 16 bases between the two germline ends. Germline V gene lookup returns CDR1 SGHTA and CDR2 FQGNSA. CDR3 sequence: CASSGGRDRYQETQYF. DNA for the CDR3: TGTGCCAGCAGCGGAGGCCGGGACCGCTACCAAGAGACCCAGTACTTC. The full variable domain, its missing parts supplied by reference TRBV7-2 and TRBJ2-5, is GAGVSQSPSNKVTEKGKDVELRCDPISGHTALYWYRQSLGQGLEFLIYFQGNSAPDKSGLPSDRFSAERTGGSVSTLTIQRTQQEDSAVYLCASSGGRDRYQETQYFGPGTRLLVL.

This clonotype was detected a few times. The chain combines TRBV20-1 with TRBJ2-5; the D is unclear. This CDR3 is 14 amino acids long. Trimming pared 0 bases from V and 2 bases from J, leaving 10 bases between. Per the germline V gene, CDR1 is DFQATT and CDR2 is SNEGSKA (reference sequence). The DNA for the CDR3 is TGCAGTGCTAGAGATCTTCGCGAGCAAGAGACCCAGTACTTC. Protein sequence: CSARDLREQETQYF.

The chain couples TRBV6-1 to TRBJ2-7; D might be TRBD1 or TRBD2, each matching 5 bases. The V gene lost 6 bases and the J gene lost 7 bases, with 19 bases spanning the gap. CDR1 is MNHNS and CDR2 is SASEGT in the germline V gene. CDR3 length equals 14 residues. The CDR3 loop is CASSRGPTAREQYF. The CDR3 DNA sequence: TGTGCCAGCAGCCGGGGACCGACGGCGCGAGAGCAGTACTTC.

This chain links TRBV27 with TRBJ1-1; no firm D call. The ends were cut back, 6 bases at V and 2 bases at J, with 10 bases in the middle. Germline V gives CDR1 MNHEY, CDR2 SMNVEV (reference sequence). The CDR3 runs 13 residues. The CDR3 sequence is CASSGRQNTEAFF. Written as DNA, the CDR3 is TGTGCCAGCAGCGGACGGCAAAACACTGAAGCTTTCTTT.

This clonotype appeared a few times. The chain recombines TRBV5-1 with TRBJ1-4; D call uncertain. Trimming removed 1 base from V and 1 base from J, with 11 bases in between. Per the germline V gene, CDR1 is SGHRS and CDR2 is YFSETQ. This CDR3 is built from 16 residues. The CDR3 is CASSLFSLRTNEKLFF. DNA of the CDR3: TGCGCCAGCAGCTTGTTCTCGTTGCGAACTAATGAAAAACTGTTTTTT.

V usage is TRBV27 and J usage is TRBJ2-5, with D unresolved. Germline values: CDR1 MNHEY, CDR2 SMNVEV (reference sequence). The length of the CDR3 is 15 residues. Trimming took off 5 bases at V and 1 base at J, with 14 bases between the two ends. The CDR3 DNA reads as TGTGCCAGCAGTGCGTCTCCCGGGCCCCAAGAGACCCAGTACTTC. This translates into CASSASPGPQETQYF.

The chain is built from TRBV30 and TRBJ1-4; D uncertain. V dropped 2 bases and J dropped 1 base, with 5 bases sitting between them. Germline assignment: CDR1 GTSNPN and CDR2 SVGIG (reference sequence). The CDR3 is made up of 13 amino acids. As DNA, the CDR3 is TGTGCCTGGAGTCGGGGAACTAATGAAAAACTGTTTTTT. Protein product: CAWSRGTNEKLFF.

Note on this clonotype: Lacking the conserved final phenylalanine or tryptophan, this CDR3 likely reflects a read error. The chain recombines TRBV30 with TRBJ1-5; TRBD1 matches 7 bases. Germline V gives CDR1 GTSNPN, CDR2 SVGIG (reference sequence). CDR3 length: 14 residues. J lost 6 bases, V lost 4 bases, and 9 bases had no gene match. The CDR3 loop is CAWTETGMIQPQHL. In DNA form, the CDR3 reads TGTGCCTGGACCGAGACAGGGATGATTCAGCCCCAGCATCTT.

V is TRBV6-2 or TRBV6-3 and J is TRBJ2-7; D remains ambiguous. Germline CDR1 is MNHEY and CDR2 is SVGEGT. Between the trimmed V and J ends, which lost 2 bases and 5 bases, there was a span of 4 bases. The CDR3 consists of 11 residues. CDR3 in DNA: TGTGCCAGCAGTTACGTGAACGAGCAGTACTTC. Amino acid sequence: CASSYVNEQYF.

At least ten counts were recorded for this clonotype. The rearrangement joins TRBV20-1 to TRBJ1-1; 8 bases line up with TRBD1. V was pared by 0 bases and J by 11 bases, with 17 bases of the junction left unmatched. The CDR3 is 16 residues long. Germline CDR1 reads DFQATT; CDR2 reads SNEGSKA (reference sequence). The CDR3 nucleotides read TGCAGTGCTAGAGAACCACGCCCGACAGGGGCTCTGGCGGCTTTCTTT. It encodes CSAREPRPTGALAAFF.

The chain uses TRBV7-9 and TRBJ2-7, with D maybe TRBD1 (5 bases). Trimming took off 5 bases at V and 3 bases at J, with 14 bases between the two ends. This CDR3 has 14 amino acids. Germline V gene sequence: CDR1 SEHNR, CDR2 FQNEAQ (reference sequence). CDR3 sequence: CASSPEGALYEQYF. In DNA form, the CDR3 reads TGTGCCAGCAGCCCGGAAGGGGCTCTCTACGAGCAGTACTTC.

Only a few counts were recorded for this clonotype. This chain joins TRBV27 and TRBJ2-7, with unresolved D. The CDR3 extends over 13 amino acids. V lost 3 bases and J 7 bases, leaving 13 bases between the germline ends. Germline CDR1 MNHEY, CDR2 SMNVEV (reference sequence). The CDR3 loop is CASSFPERREQYF. The DNA of the CDR3 is TGTGCCAGCAGTTTCCCAGAGAGGCGGGAGCAGTACTTC.

The rearrangement joins TRBV29-1 to TRBJ2-5; 9 positions agree with TRBD1. The CDR3 spans 13 residues. The germline V gene encodes CDR1 SQVTM and CDR2 ANQGSEA. V trimming: 8 bases; J trimming: 4 bases; junction bases outside the gene matches: 8. DNA of the CDR3: TGCAGCACTCGACAGGGGGGTGCAGAGACCCAGTACTTC. This gives the protein CSTRQGGAETQYF.

This clonotype was seen a handful of times. The J gene is TRBJ2-3, the V gene TRBV18, with D possibly being TRBD2 (6 bases). In germline, CDR1 is KGHSH, CDR2 LQKENI. V was trimmed by 2 bases and J by 4 bases, leaving 10 bases between them. This CDR3 region has 14 residues. The CDR3 DNA is TGTGCCAGCTCACCAGCTAGCGACGCAGATACGCAGTATTTT. Translation: CASSPASDADTQYF.

This chain connects TRBV6-2 or TRBV6-3 to TRBJ2-2, with 11 bases that match TRBD2. The CDR3 runs 16 residues. From germline, CDR1 is MNHEY and CDR2 SVGEGT. Trimming removed 7 bases from V and 1 base from J; junction bases left unmatched: 5. The chain's CDR3 is CASTLGLAGNTGELFF. The CDR3 coding sequence is TGTGCCAGCACACTCGGACTAGCGGGGAACACCGGGGAGCTGTTTTTT.

The CDR3 sequence is CASRRTGQETQYF. The CDR3 bases are TGTGCCAGCAGAAGGACAGGCCAAGAGACCCAGTACTTC. This chain joins TRBV11-2 and TRBJ2-5; 7 nucleotides line up with TRBD1. V dropped 6 bases and J dropped 1; count of bases not matched to a gene: 2. The CDR3 is 13 amino acids. CDR1 is SGHAT, CDR2 FQNNGV, per germline.